Listed here are 15 T cell receptor beta chains from one sample, sequenced in a study of T-cell reconstitution after alpha-beta-depleted transplantation in children. Library preparation (for TCRbeta) was performed with unique molecular identifiers. MiXCR was run by TCRdb on the PCR reads, yielding one entry per CDR3 protein. This sample yields almost 500,000 distinct CDR3 sequences, of which under 15% are seen a single time; around 6% belongs to the top ten. The material was PBMCs from the stem cell graft donor, obtained from the stem cell graft. The source is a human donor who donated a stem cell graft to a child with combined immunodeficiency.

This sequence joins TRBV6-5 and TRBJ1-5, with D possibly matching TRBD1 (5 bases). Looked up from germline, CDR1 is MNHEY and CDR2 is SVGAGI. V was shortened by 2 bases and J by 7 bases, with 12 bases between the two germline ends. The CDR3 consists of 14 residues. The CDR3 nucleotides read TGTGCCAGCAGTTACGGGCAGGGTAGACAGCCCCAGCATTTT. Its translation: CASSYGQGRQPQHF.

This clonotype was detected a few times. The chain uses TRBV5-6 and TRBJ2-3, with D tentatively TRBD1 (6 bases). This CDR3 is 16 amino acids long. Trimming cost V 6 bases and J 0 bases, with 17 bases left between them. Looked up from germline, CDR1 is SGHDT and CDR2 is YYEEEE. The CDR3 region has the DNA TGTGCCAGCAAACAGGGAGCGGCGGCTAGCACAGATACGCAGTATTTT. This encodes CASKQGAAASTDTQYF.

J is TRBJ1-2 and V is TRBV29-1; TRBD1 is a possible D gene (5 bases). The CDR3 loop spans 15 amino acids. V lost 3 bases to trimming and J lost 5 bases, with 19 bases between them. Germline lookup yields CDR1 SQVTM and CDR2 ANQGSEA. CDR3 amino acids: CSVEESAGALYGYTF. CDR3 in DNA: TGCAGCGTTGAGGAATCAGCCGGGGCCCTGTATGGCTACACCTTC.

This clonotype has more than one count but fewer than ten. The chain employs TRBV6-5 and TRBJ2-2, with D tentatively TRBD2 (7 bases). Germline V gives CDR1 MNHEY, CDR2 SVGAGI. The V and J ends lost 3 bases and 5 bases respectively, with 19 bases between them. This CDR3 contains 17 residues. Written as DNA, the CDR3 is TGTGCCAGCAGTTATCTACCCGGGGGAGGGGGAACCGGGGAGCTGTTTTTT. Translating gives CASSYLPGGGGTGELFF.

The chain recombines TRBV20-1 with TRBJ2-7, with TRBD1 identical over 9 bases. This CDR3 is built from 14 residues. V trimming: 3 bases; J trimming: 5 bases; junction bases outside the gene matches: 8. Germline V lookup: CDR1 DFQATT, CDR2 SNEGSKA (reference sequence). CDR3: CSARATGGFDEQYF. The CDR3 bases are TGCAGTGCTAGGGCGACAGGGGGATTTGACGAGCAGTACTTC.

The V and J genes are TRBV9 and TRBJ1-6; possibly TRBD1 for D (5 bases). This CDR3 comprises 16 residues. Trimming removed 6 bases from V and 9 bases from J, with 22 bases in between. Germline assignment: CDR1 SGDLS and CDR2 YYNGEE. The CDR3: CASNPSGGESSSPLHF. DNA of the CDR3: TGTGCCAGCAATCCAAGTGGGGGGGAGTCGAGTTCACCCCTCCACTTT. Using reference TRBV9 and TRBJ1-6 for the parts outside the CDR3, the full variable domain is DSGVTQTPKHLITATGQRVTLRCSPRSGDLSVYWYQQSLDQGLQFLIQYYNGEERAKGNILERFSAQQFPDLHSELNLSSLELGDSALYFCASNPSGGESSSPLHFGNGTRLTVT.

This clonotype came up a few times. The J gene is TRBJ2-2, the V gene TRBV11-2; D may correspond to TRBD1 or TRBD2 (5 bases each). This CDR3 is built from 15 residues. The germline V and J ends were trimmed by 6 bases and 4 bases, with 15 bases remaining between them. Germline V gene data show CDR1 as SGHAT and CDR2 as FQNNGV. CDR3 in DNA: TGTGCCAGCAGTCGCTTGGGGGTGTTCACCGGGGAGCTGTTTTTT. It yields the protein CASSRLGVFTGELFF.

This clonotype was picked up a small number of times. The chain joins TRBV12-3 or TRBV12-4 to TRBJ2-5; D is possibly TRBD1 or TRBD2 (5 bases each). Trimming pared 3 bases from V and 4 bases from J, leaving 12 bases between. CDR3 size: 14 residues. The CDR3, as DNA: TGTGCCAGCAGTTTGTGGGGACCCGGAGAGACCCAGTACTTC. The encoded protein is CASSLWGPGETQYF.

V is TRBV20-1 and J is TRBJ2-3, with 7 positions matching TRBD2. CDR3 length equals 14 residues. The J segment lost 3 bases and the V segment lost 4 bases, leaving 7 bases of the junction unmatched. Germline V lookup: CDR1 DFQATT, CDR2 SNEGSKA (reference sequence). CDR3 sequence (DNA): TGCAGTGCTAACATCCGGGAGGTTACAGATACGCAGTATTTT. The encoded protein is CSANIREVTDTQYF.

This clonotype appeared a few times. J is TRBJ2-7 and V is TRBV7-2; tentatively, D is TRBD2 (6 bases). This CDR3 contains 15 residues. CDR1 and CDR2 from the germline V gene are SGHTA and FQGNSA. Trimming left V 3 bases short and J 4 bases short, with 16 bases between. The DNA of the CDR3 is TGTGCCAGCAGCTTCGGTCTGACGGCGGGATACGAGCAGTACTTC. Amino acid sequence: CASSFGLTAGYEQYF. Filled out from reference TRBV7-2 and TRBJ2-7, the complete variable domain reads GAGVSQSPSNKVTEKGKDVELRCDPISGHTALYWYRQSLGQGLEFLIYFQGNSAPDKSGLPSDRFSAERTGGSVSTLTIQRTQQEDSAVYLCASSFGLTAGYEQYFGPGTRLTVT.

This clonotype was picked up many times. V usage is TRBV6-5 and J usage is TRBJ2-1; 13 bases agree with TRBD2. This CDR3 region has 15 residues. Germline CDR1 reads MNHEY; CDR2 reads SVGAGI. V dropped 4 bases and J dropped 9; count of bases not matched to a gene: 6. In DNA form, the CDR3 reads TGTGCCAGCAGTTCCTCCCGACTAGCGGGAGGTGAGCAGTTCTTC. As protein: CASSSSRLAGGEQFF.

This rearrangement joins TRBV29-1 to TRBJ2-5; 12 bases are a match to TRBD2. The germline V gene encodes CDR1 SQVTM and CDR2 ANQGSEA. V was clipped by 7 bases and J by 5 bases; unmatched bases: 11. The CDR3 has 15 residues. The CDR3: CSGRLAGALGETQYF. CDR3 in DNA: TGCAGCGGTAGACTAGCGGGGGCTCTTGGGGAGACCCAGTACTTC.

Ten or more counts support this clonotype. The genes are TRBV20-1 and TRBJ2-5; D is possibly TRBD2 (6 bases). The V gene's germline CDR1 is DFQATT and CDR2 SNEGSKA (reference sequence). The CDR3 is 15 residues long. The V end was cut by 0 bases, the J end by 5 bases, with 16 bases between. The CDR3 sequence is CSARDGGGGRETQYF. DNA for the CDR3: TGCAGTGCTAGAGACGGGGGAGGAGGTCGGGAGACCCAGTACTTC.

The chain is built from TRBV6-1 and TRBJ2-5; a weak D match, TRBD1 (6 bases). CDR3 size: 13 residues. The germline CDR1 and CDR2 sequences are MNHNS and SASEGT. The V end was cut by 6 bases, the J end by 3 bases, with 11 bases between. The CDR3 sequence: CASSRGQKETQYF. CDR3 bases: TGTGCCAGCAGCCGCGGACAGAAAGAGACCCAGTACTTC.

This clonotype was seen at least ten times. In nucleotides, the CDR3 is TGTGCCAGCAGCGACTTAGAATACAATGAGCAGTTCTTC. Translated, it gives CASSDLEYNEQFF. The rearrangement joins TRBV9 to TRBJ2-1; D is uncertain. Between the trimmed V and J ends, which lost 3 bases and 4 bases, there was a span of 8 bases. Germline V gene data show CDR1 as SGDLS and CDR2 as YYNGEE. This CDR3 spans 13 amino acids.